In its sample, the clone carrying this TCR beta chain was seen a few times. The study ran its PCR with 60 Vbeta and 13 Jbeta primers. The table came from immunoSEQ multiplex PCR; TCRdb's copy has only in-frame clones and leaves some out. The data show about 160,000 clones, with around three quarters seen just once and 2% to 2.5% held by the top ten. The data derive from a study of cytomegalovirus exposure and HLA in healthy donors. CDR3 length: 15 residues. V lost 0 bases and J 0 bases, leaving 7 bases between the germline ends. Germline loops: CDR1 KGHSH, CDR2 LQKENI. The chain combines TRBV18 with TRBJ2-3; a possible D gene is TRBD1 (5 bases). This clonotype originated in a man aged 35-49 years in good health and CMV-seronegative. The sample was PBMCs. This chain's CDR3 is CASSPPTVSTDTQYF. In DNA, the CDR3 is TGTGCCAGCTCACCACCGACAGTTAGCACAGATACGCAGTATTTT. The entire variable domain, with the rest obtained from reference TRBV18 and TRBJ2-3, is as follows: NAGVMQNPRHLVRRRGQEARLRCSPMKGHSHVYWYRQLPEEGLKFMVYLQKENIIDESGMPKERFSAEFPKEGPSILRIQQVVRGDSAAYFCASSPPTVSTDTQYFGPGTRLTVL.